This T cell receptor (beta chain) was recovered during a study of cytotoxic CD8 clonotypes in ibrutinib-treated CLL. Study details: The authors obtained response samples at a median of about 13 months of treatment, range 6 to 36.

Using immunoSEQ multiplex PCR, the repertoire was profiled, and TCRdb retains in-frame clones only, with some absent. The sample holds fewer than 400,000 clones, 67% seen once. Frozen-stored PBMCs produced around 2.2 micrograms of genomic DNA for TCR beta libraries. The CDR3 is 14 residues long. Germline lookup yields CDR1 LNHDA and CDR2 SQIVND (reference sequence). J lost 4 bases, V lost 5 bases, and 6 bases had no gene match. The receptor comes from a human donor with chronic lymphocytic leukemia. This specimen consisted of PBMCs, obtained after 36 months of ibrutinib treatment. The rearrangement joins TRBV19 to TRBJ2-5; 8 nucleotides line up with TRBD1. The CDR3 DNA reads TGTGCCAGTAGTGAGGGCAGGGGGCGAGAGACCCAGTACTTC. This codes for CASSEGRGRETQYF.